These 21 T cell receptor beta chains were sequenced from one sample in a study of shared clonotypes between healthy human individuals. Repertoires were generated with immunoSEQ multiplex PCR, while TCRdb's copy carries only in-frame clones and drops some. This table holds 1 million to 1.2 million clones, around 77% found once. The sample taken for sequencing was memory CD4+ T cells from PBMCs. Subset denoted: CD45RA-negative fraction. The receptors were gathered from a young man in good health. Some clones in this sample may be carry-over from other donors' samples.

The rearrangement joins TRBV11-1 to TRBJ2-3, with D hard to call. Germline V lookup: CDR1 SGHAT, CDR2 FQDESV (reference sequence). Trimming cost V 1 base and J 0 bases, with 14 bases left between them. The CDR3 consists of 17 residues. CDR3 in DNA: TGTGCCAGCAGCTTAGAGGTGACAACTACTAGCACAGATACGCAGTATTTT. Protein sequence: CASSLEVTTTSTDTQYF.

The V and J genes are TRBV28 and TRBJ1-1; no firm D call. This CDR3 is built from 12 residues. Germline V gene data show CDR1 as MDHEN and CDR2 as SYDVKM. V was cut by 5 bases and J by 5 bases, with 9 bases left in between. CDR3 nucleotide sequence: TGTGCCAGCAGTCGAGGGAGGACTGAAGCTTTCTTT. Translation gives CASSRGRTEAFF. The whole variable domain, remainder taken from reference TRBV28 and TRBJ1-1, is DVKVTQSSRYLVKRTGEKVFLECVQDMDHENMFWYRQDPGLGLRLIYFSYDVKMKEKGDIPEGYSVSREKKERFSLILESASTNQTSMYLCASSRGRTEAFFGQGTRLTVV.

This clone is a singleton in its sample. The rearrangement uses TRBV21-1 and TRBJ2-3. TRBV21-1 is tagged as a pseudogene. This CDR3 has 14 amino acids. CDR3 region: CASSNFGCSDTQYF. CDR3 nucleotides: TGTGCCAGCAGCAACTTTGGGTGTTCAGATACGCAGTATTTT.

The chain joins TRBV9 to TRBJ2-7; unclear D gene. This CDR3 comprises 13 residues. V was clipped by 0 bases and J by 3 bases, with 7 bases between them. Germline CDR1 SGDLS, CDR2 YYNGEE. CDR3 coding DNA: TGTGCCAGCAGCGTAGATCTGTACTACGAGCAGTACTTC. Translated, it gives CASSVDLYYEQYF. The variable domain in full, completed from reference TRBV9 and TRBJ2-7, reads DSGVTQTPKHLITATGQRVTLRCSPRSGDLSVYWYQQSLDQGLQFLIQYYNGEERAKGNILERFSAQQFPDLHSELNLSSLELGDSALYFCASSVDLYYEQYFGPGTRLTVT.

CDR3 amino acids: CASSPTTGLGQDTQYF. CDR3 in DNA: TGTGCCAGCAGCCCGACCACCGGACTAGGTCAAGATACGCAGTATTTT. The chain recombines TRBV4-2 with TRBJ2-3; 7 bases match TRBD2. This CDR3 region has 16 residues. In germline, CDR1 is LGHNA, CDR2 YNFKEQ. V dropped 4 bases and J dropped 5; count of bases not matched to a gene: 12.

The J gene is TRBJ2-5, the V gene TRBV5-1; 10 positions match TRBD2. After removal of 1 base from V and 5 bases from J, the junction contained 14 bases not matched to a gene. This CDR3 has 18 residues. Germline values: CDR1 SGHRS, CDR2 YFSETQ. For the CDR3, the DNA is TGCGCCAGCAGCTTGTTGCCTAGCGGGAGTTGGGGCCTTGAGACCCAGTACTTC. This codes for CASSLLPSGSWGLETQYF.

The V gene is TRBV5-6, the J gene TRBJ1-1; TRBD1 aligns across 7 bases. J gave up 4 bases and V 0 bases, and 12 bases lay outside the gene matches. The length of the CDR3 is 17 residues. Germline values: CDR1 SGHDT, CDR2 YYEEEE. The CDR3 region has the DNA TGTGCCAGCAGCTTGGTCGGACCCCGGACAGGAACCACTGAAGCTTTCTTT. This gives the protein CASSLVGPRTGTTEAFF.

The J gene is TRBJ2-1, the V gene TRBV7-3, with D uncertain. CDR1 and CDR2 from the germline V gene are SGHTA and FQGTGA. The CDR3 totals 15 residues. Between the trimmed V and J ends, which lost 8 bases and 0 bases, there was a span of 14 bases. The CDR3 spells CASSRAASSYNEQFF. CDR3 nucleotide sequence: TGTGCCAGCTCTCGGGCCGCCAGCTCCTACAATGAGCAGTTCTTC.

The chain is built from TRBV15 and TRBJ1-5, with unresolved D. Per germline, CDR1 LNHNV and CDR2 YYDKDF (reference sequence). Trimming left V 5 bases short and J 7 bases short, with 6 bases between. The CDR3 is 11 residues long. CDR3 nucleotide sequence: TGTGCCACCAGCCTAGCGCAGCCCCAGCATTTT. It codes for CATSLAQPQHF.

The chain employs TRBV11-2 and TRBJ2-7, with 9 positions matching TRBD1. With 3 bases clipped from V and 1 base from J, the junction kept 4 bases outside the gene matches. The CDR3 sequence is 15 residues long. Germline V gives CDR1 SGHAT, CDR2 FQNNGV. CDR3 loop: CASSFRDRASYEQYF. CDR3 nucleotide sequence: TGTGCCAGCAGCTTCCGGGACAGGGCGTCCTACGAGCAGTACTTC.

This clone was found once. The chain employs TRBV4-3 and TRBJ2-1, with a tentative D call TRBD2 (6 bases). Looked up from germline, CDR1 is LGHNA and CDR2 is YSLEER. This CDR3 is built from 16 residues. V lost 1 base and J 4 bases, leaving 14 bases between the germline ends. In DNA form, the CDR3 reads TGCGCCAGCAGCCAAGGGGCTGGCGGGATGTACAATGAGCAGTTCTTC. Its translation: CASSQGAGGMYNEQFF.

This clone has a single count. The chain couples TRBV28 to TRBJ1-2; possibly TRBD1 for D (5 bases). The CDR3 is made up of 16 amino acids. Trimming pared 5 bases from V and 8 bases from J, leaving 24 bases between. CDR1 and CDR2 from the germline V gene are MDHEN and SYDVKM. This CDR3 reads CASSPGTAGSGGGYTF. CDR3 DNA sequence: TGTGCCAGCAGTCCGGGGACTGCCGGGTCCGGAGGGGGCTACACCTTC.

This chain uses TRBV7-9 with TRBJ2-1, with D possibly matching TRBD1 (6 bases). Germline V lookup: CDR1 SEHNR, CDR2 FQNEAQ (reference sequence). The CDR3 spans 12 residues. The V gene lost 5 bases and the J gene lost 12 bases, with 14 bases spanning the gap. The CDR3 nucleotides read TGTGCCAGCAGCCCACGGACAGTGGGGCAGTTCTTC. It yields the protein CASSPRTVGQFF.

CDR3 bases: TGCGCCAGCAGCTTGGAGTATCGGGGACTCAATGAGCAGTTCTTC. Translated: CASSLEYRGLNEQFF. The gene calls are TRBV5-1 and TRBJ2-1; TRBD2 is a possible D gene (6 bases). Per the germline V gene, CDR1 is SGHRS and CDR2 is YFSETQ. V lost 0 bases, J lost 6 bases, and 13 bases lay in between. This CDR3 spans 15 amino acids.

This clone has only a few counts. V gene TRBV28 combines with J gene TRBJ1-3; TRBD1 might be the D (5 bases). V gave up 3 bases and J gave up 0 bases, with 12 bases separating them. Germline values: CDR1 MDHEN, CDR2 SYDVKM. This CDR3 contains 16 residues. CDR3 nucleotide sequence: TGTGCCAGCAGTTTTCCCGGGGCAGGCTCTGGAAACACCATATATTTT. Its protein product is CASSFPGAGSGNTIYF.

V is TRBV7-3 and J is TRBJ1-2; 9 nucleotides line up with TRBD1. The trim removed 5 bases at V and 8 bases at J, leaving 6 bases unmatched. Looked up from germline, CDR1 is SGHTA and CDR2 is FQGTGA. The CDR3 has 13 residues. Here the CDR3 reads CASSPTGGVGYTF. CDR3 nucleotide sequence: TGTGCCAGCAGCCCGACAGGGGGTGTCGGCTACACCTTC.

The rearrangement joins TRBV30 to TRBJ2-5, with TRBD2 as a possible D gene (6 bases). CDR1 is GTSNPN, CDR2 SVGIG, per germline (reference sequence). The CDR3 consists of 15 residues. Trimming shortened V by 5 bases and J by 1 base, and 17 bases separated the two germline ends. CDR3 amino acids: CAWARGGNGQETQYF. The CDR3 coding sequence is TGTGCCTGGGCTCGCGGCGGGAACGGCCAAGAGACCCAGTACTTC.

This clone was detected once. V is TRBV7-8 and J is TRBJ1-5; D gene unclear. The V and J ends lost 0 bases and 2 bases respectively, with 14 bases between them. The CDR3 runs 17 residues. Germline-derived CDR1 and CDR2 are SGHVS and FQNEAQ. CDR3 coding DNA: TGTGCCAGCAGCTTAGCAAGGGTCCAGAGGGGCAATCAGCCCCAGCATTTT. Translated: CASSLARVQRGNQPQHF.

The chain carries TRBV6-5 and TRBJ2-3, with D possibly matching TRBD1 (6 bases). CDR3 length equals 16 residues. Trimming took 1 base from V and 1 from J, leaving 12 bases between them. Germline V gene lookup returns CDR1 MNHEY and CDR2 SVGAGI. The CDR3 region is CASSYWGRGGTDTQYF. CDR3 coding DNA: TGTGCCAGCAGTTACTGGGGCAGGGGTGGCACAGATACGCAGTATTTT.

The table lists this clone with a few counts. The CDR3 spells CASSLQGGRPSREQYF. The CDR3 DNA follows: TGTGCCAGCAGCCTACAGGGGGGACGACCCTCCCGCGAGCAGTACTTC. The rearrangement joins TRBV7-2 to TRBJ2-7; TRBD1 matches at 8 bases. V dropped 5 bases and J dropped 6; count of bases not matched to a gene: 15. CDR3 length: 16 residues. Germline CDR1 is SGHTA and CDR2 is FQGNSA.

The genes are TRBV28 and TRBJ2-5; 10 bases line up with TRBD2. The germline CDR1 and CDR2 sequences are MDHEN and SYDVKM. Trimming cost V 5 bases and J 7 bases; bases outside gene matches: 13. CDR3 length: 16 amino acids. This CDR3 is CASSPPSSSGRGTQYF. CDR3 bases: TGTGCCAGCAGTCCACCCAGTTCTAGCGGGAGAGGGACCCAGTACTTC. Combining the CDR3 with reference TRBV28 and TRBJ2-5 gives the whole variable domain DVKVTQSSRYLVKRTGEKVFLECVQDMDHENMFWYRQDPGLGLRLIYFSYDVKMKEKGDIPEGYSVSREKKERFSLILESASTNQTSMYLCASSPPSSSGRGTQYFGPGTRLLVL.